This T cell receptor (beta chain) derives from a study of cytomegalovirus exposure and HLA in healthy donors. General study points: Sequencing likely produced, as an artifact, a cluster of highly shared sequence variants.

CDR1 is SGHRS, CDR2 YFSETQ, per germline. V lost 4 bases to trimming and J lost 2 bases; unmatched junction nucleotides: 18. There are 20 residues in the CDR3. In the case of this clone: What it binds is unknown.

This PCR relied on a set of 60 Vbeta primers and 13 Jbeta primers. This table comes from immunoSEQ multiplex PCR, and its TCRdb copy is limited to in-frame clones, with some not included. The table shows 150,000 to 200,000 clones, with around 81% occurring only once. Input material: PBMCs. The chain employs TRBV5-1 and TRBJ2-7; the match to TRBD2 covers 13 bases. This clonotype was obtained from a woman between 40 and 50 years old in good health and CMV-seronegative. CDR3 sequence (DNA): TGCGCCAGCAGCCTACGCCCTGGACTAGCGGGAGTAGGAGGCCCCTACGAGCAGTACTTC. Amino acid sequence: CASSLRPGLAGVGGPYEQYF. The whole variable domain, filled in from reference TRBV5-1 and TRBJ2-7, reads KAGVTQTPRYLIKTRGQQVTLSCSPISGHRSVSWYQQTPGQGLQFLFEYFSETQRNKGNFPGRFSGRQFSNSRSEMNVSTLELGDSALYLCASSLRPGLAGVGGPYEQYFGPGTRLTVT.